Presented here are 18 T cell receptor beta chains from one specimen sequenced in a study of blood T cell repertoires in COVID-19. The table came from immunoSEQ multiplex PCR; TCRdb's copy has only in-frame clones and leaves some out. Of 250,000 to 350,000 clones in the sample, 84% are singletons; the top ten hold more than 1.4%. The sequenced sample was peripheral blood. The receptors were gathered from a human donor with COVID-19, enrolled during active disease. The donor label of this sample is uncertain.

This chain uses TRBV28 with TRBJ2-2, with TRBD2 identical over 7 bases. Per germline, CDR1 MDHEN and CDR2 SYDVKM. The CDR3 totals 17 residues. The J segment lost 6 bases and the V segment lost 2 bases, leaving 12 bases of the junction unmatched. The CDR3 bases are TGTGCCAGCAGTTTAGTGTCGGGAGGAAGGGGCTCCGGGGAGCTGTTTTTT. As protein: CASSLVSGGRGSGELFF.

The chain has TRBV28 and TRBJ1-1; D uncertain. CDR1 MDHEN and CDR2 SYDVKM come from the germline V gene. This CDR3 has 14 residues. V was cut by 8 bases and J by 1 base, with 14 bases left in between. CDR3 coding DNA: TGTGCCAGCTGTCAACCCCGGGAGAACACTGAAGCTTTCTTT. Translating it yields CASCQPRENTEAFF.

This chain uses TRBV2 with TRBJ2-1, with 9 bases matching TRBD2. Germline CDR1 reads SNHLY; CDR2 reads FYNNEI. The CDR3 length is 14 residues. V lost 6 bases, J lost 7 bases, and 7 bases stayed unmatched. This chain's CDR3 is CASRVLAGRNEQFF. The CDR3 region has the DNA TGTGCCAGCAGGGTTCTAGCGGGACGGAATGAGCAGTTCTTC.

This clone is a singleton in its sample. V and J are TRBV7-9 and TRBJ2-5; 10 bases are a match to TRBD2. The junction had 7 bases not matched to a gene; V was cut back by 5 bases and J by 1 base. The CDR3 is made up of 16 amino acids. Germline lookup yields CDR1 SEHNR and CDR2 FQNEAQ (reference sequence). The CDR3 DNA reads TGTGCCAGCAGCCGACTAGCGGGCGCCCTCCAAGAGACCCAGTACTTC. Translation: CASSRLAGALQETQYF.

The chain joins TRBV3-1 (or the pseudogene TRBV3-2) to TRBJ1-5; perhaps TRBD1 as D (5 bases). Per the germline V gene, CDR1 is LGHDT and CDR2 is YNNKEL (reference sequence). This CDR3 is 14 amino acids long. V lost 3 bases, J lost 1 base, and 7 bases lay in between. CDR3 sequence reads: CASSQGGSNQPQHF. CDR3 bases: TGTGCCAGCAGCCAGGGGGGGAGCAATCAGCCCCAGCATTTT.

J is TRBJ1-4 and V is TRBV12-3 or TRBV12-4; D gene ambiguous. The V gene lost 4 bases and the J gene lost 8 bases, with 11 bases spanning the gap. This CDR3 has 13 residues. The CDR3 reads CASSSFLREKLFF. The CDR3 DNA reads TGTGCCAGCAGTTCTTTCCTGCGGGAAAAACTGTTTTTT.

This chain uses TRBV7-9 with TRBJ2-7, with 12 bases identical to TRBD2. The CDR3 loop spans 17 amino acids. CDR1 is SEHNR, CDR2 FQNEAQ, per germline (reference sequence). V shed 5 bases and J 3 bases; nucleotides not matched to a gene: 11. The CDR3 is CASSPRTSGIEDYEQYF. The CDR3, as DNA: TGTGCCAGCAGCCCACGGACTAGCGGGATCGAGGACTACGAGCAGTACTTC.

The V gene is TRBV7-8, the J gene TRBJ1-5, with 8 bases that match TRBD1. J lost 0 bases, V lost 5 bases, and 12 bases had no gene match. CDR3 length equals 18 residues. CDR1 SGHVS and CDR2 FQNEAQ come from the germline V gene. CDR3 protein: CASSLGGGQVFSNQPQHF. The CDR3 nucleotides are TGTGCCAGCAGCCTTGGGGGGGGACAGGTTTTTAGCAATCAGCCCCAGCATTTT.

The rearrangement links TRBV6-5 to TRBJ1-5; tentatively, D is TRBD1 (5 bases). Trimming took 7 bases from V and 0 from J, leaving 13 bases between them. CDR1 is MNHEY and CDR2 is SVGAGI in the germline V gene. This CDR3 region has 15 residues. The CDR3 nucleotides read TGTGCCAGCATTGCCCAGGGCTATAGCAATCAGCCCCAGCATTTT. It codes for CASIAQGYSNQPQHF.

This chain connects TRBV28 to TRBJ1-5, with D possibly matching TRBD1 (6 bases). CDR1 and CDR2 (germline): MDHEN, SYDVKM. The V end was cut by 3 bases, the J end by 6 bases, with 24 bases between. The CDR3 covers 18 residues. The CDR3 bases are TGTGCCAGCAGTTTGCAAGGACTAGCACAGGGTTGGGGTCAGCCCCAGCATTTT. Translation gives CASSLQGLAQGWGQPQHF.

The CDR3 DNA reads as TGCAGCGTTGAAGATCTTGGTGACAGGAGTTCTTACAATGAGCAGTTCTTC. This sequence encodes CSVEDLGDRSSYNEQFF. This chain uses TRBV29-1 with TRBJ2-1; the D gene is possibly TRBD1 (6 bases). V lost 0 bases, J lost 4 bases, and 19 bases lay in between. The CDR3 has 17 residues. Germline lookup yields CDR1 SQVTM and CDR2 ANQGSEA.

This clone was seen a handful of times. The chain joins TRBV5-1 to TRBJ2-1, with D hard to call. Germline V gene sequence: CDR1 SGHRS, CDR2 YFSETQ. The CDR3 has 15 residues. V lost 0 bases to trimming and J lost 7 bases, with 14 bases between them. The CDR3, as DNA: TGCGCCAGCAGCTTGGGCCCCGACAAACATAATGAGCAGTTCTTC. Its protein is CASSLGPDKHNEQFF.

The rearrangement links TRBV2 to TRBJ1-2; TRBD1 matches 8 bases. This CDR3 has 14 residues. The ends lost 5 bases at V and 4 bases at J; junction bases unmatched: 6. Germline CDR1 and CDR2: SNHLY and FYNNEI. Here the CDR3 reads CASSQTGDPYGYTF. The CDR3 DNA reads TGTGCCAGCAGTCAGACAGGGGACCCCTATGGCTACACCTTC.

This clone appeared once. This chain uses TRBV2 with TRBJ1-2, with 7 bases matching TRBD1. The CDR3 covers 15 residues. CDR1 is SNHLY and CDR2 is FYNNEI in the germline V gene. V was pared by 7 bases and J by 4 bases, with 12 bases of the junction left unmatched. The CDR3 region is CASNSGTDESYGYTF. DNA for the CDR3: TGTGCCAGCAACTCCGGGACAGATGAGTCCTATGGCTACACCTTC.

This clone was seen a few times. The chain carries TRBV7-2 and TRBJ2-7, with D unclear. Germline CDR1 SGHTA, CDR2 FQGNSA. This CDR3 region has 13 residues. The ends were cut back, 1 base at V and 3 bases at J, with 7 bases in the middle. The CDR3 loop is CASSLDRNYEQYF. CDR3 DNA sequence: TGTGCCAGCAGCTTAGACAGAAACTACGAGCAGTACTTC.

This sequence joins TRBV3-1 (or the pseudogene TRBV3-2) and TRBJ2-5; weak D call: TRBD2 (5 bases). The CDR3 sequence is 14 residues long. V was trimmed by 5 bases and J by 5 bases, leaving 15 bases between them. CDR1 and CDR2 from the germline V gene are LGHDT and YNNKEL (reference sequence). Here the CDR3 reads CASSLRGPVETQYF. The CDR3, as DNA: TGTGCCAGCAGCTTACGAGGGCCGGTGGAGACCCAGTACTTC.

This sequence joins TRBV7-2 and TRBJ2-1; TRBD2 agrees at 14 bases. The CDR3 loop spans 18 amino acids. Germline V gives CDR1 SGHTA, CDR2 FQGNSA. V was pared by 5 bases and J by 5 bases, with 11 bases of the junction left unmatched. The DNA for the CDR3 is TGTGCCAGCAGCCCCTTTAGGGGACTAGCGGGAGAAAACAATGAGCAGTTCTTC. Protein: CASSPFRGLAGENNEQFF. Based on the CDR3 plus reference TRBV7-2 and TRBJ2-1, the full variable domain is GAGVSQSPSNKVTEKGKDVELRCDPISGHTALYWYRQSLGQGLEFLIYFQGNSAPDKSGLPSDRFSAERTGGSVSTLTIQRTQQEDSAVYLCASSPFRGLAGENNEQFFGPGTRLTVL.

The genes are TRBV18 and TRBJ2-2; maybe TRBD1 (5 bases). V was trimmed by 1 base and J by 7 bases, leaving 22 bases between them. Germline CDR1 reads KGHSH; CDR2 reads LQKENI. CDR3 size: 18 residues. CDR3 sequence reads: CASSPLFSASRQSGELFF. CDR3 coding DNA: TGTGCCAGCTCACCACTTTTCTCGGCCAGCCGACAGAGCGGGGAGCTGTTTTTT. Full variable domain (missing parts from reference TRBV18 and TRBJ2-2): NAGVMQNPRHLVRRRGQEARLRCSPMKGHSHVYWYRQLPEEGLKFMVYLQKENIIDESGMPKERFSAEFPKEGPSILRIQQVVRGDSAAYFCASSPLFSASRQSGELFFGEGSRLTVL.